This T cell receptor beta chain was recovered during a study of shared clonotypes between healthy human individuals. Trimming removed 4 bases at V and 4 bases at J, with 7 bases between. The CDR3 covers 12 residues. The germline V gene encodes CDR1 SGHTS and CDR2 YDEGEE. The protocol was immunoSEQ multiplex PCR, while the TCRdb copy is restricted to in-frame clones and leaves out a portion. The table has roughly 640,000 clones, around 97% seen once; the top ten hold around 0.057%. This clonotype was obtained from a woman in her 30s in good health. The sequencing input was naive CD4+ T cells sorted from blood. Subset noted: CD45RA+ positively selected. This chain links TRBV5-8 with TRBJ2-3; D call uncertain. The DNA of the CDR3 is TGTGCCAGCAGCCTAAGACCAGATACGCAGTATTTT. It codes for CASSLRPDTQYF.